Listed below are T cell receptor beta chains from one sample, sequenced in a study of shared clonotypes between healthy human individuals. Method: immunoSEQ multiplex PCR; TCRdb's copy keeps in-frame clones and lacks some. The repertoire includes some 790,000 clones, 72% of them detected once, and approximately 1.8% sits in the top ten. Sequenced input: memory CD4+ T cells sorted from blood. All receptors derive from a woman aged 25-40 years in good health. Each CDR3 is given without its conserved first and last residue. Clone size is shown for a subset of rows, as once, few, many or a class of expanded clone.

V gene	clone size	J gene	CDR3 protein
TRBV23-1	-	TRBJ2-2	ASSPIGGGNTGELF
TRBV6-5	-	TRBJ2-7	ASSTGGRRIEQY
TRBV21-1	-	TRBJ2-2	ASSVRGGPAPGELF
TRBV6-5	-	TRBJ2-5	ASSSAGTGQQETQY
TRBV28	-	TRBJ1-5	ASSTPETGSNQPQH
TRBV23-1	-	TRBJ1-2	ASSQSGPEGGLANYGYT
TRBV2	-	TRBJ2-1	ASSWDRGRNEQF
TRBV5-1	-	TRBJ2-3	ASSYTGSGTDTQY
TRBV5-4	-	TRBJ2-2	ASSDRSITGELF
TRBV30	-	TRBJ1-1	AWRQGARTEAF
TRBV19	-	TRBJ1-2	ASSSRDRGHGYT
TRBV27	-	TRBJ2-2	ASSLTGGELF
TRBV27	-	TRBJ2-5	ASIPLSGETQY
TRBV19	-	TRBJ2-7	ASSPQGANSYEQY
TRBV5-8	-	TRBJ1-5	ASSRETGKANQPQH
TRBV5-1	many	TRBJ2-3	ASSPGQREPTDTQY
TRBV18	-	TRBJ1-2	ASSMTADYGYT
TRBV6-1	-	TRBJ1-5	ASSGGQGYNQPQH
TRBV10-3	-	TRBJ1-5	AISDEGDQPQH
TRBV29-1	-	-	SASGQGEYEQY
TRBV27	many	TRBJ2-2	VRGTSGIVPFTGELF
TRBV2	-	TRBJ2-7	ASSKKTGGNGVEQY
TRBV4-2	many	TRBJ2-7	ASSQRGDEQY
TRBV7-9	many	TRBJ2-5	ASSSSNGEAQY
TRBV7-9	-	TRBJ1-4	ASSLGGGRANEKLF
TRBV7-8	once	TRBJ1-2	ASSRPQGSEANYGYT
TRBV25-1	-	TRBJ2-2	ASSELTGHTGELF
TRBV19	-	TRBJ2-7	ASKVRTSGRTYEQY
TRBV2	-	TRBJ2-3	ASSRGGVRETDTQY
TRBV11-3	-	TRBJ2-7	ASSGSGINYEQY
TRBV4-1	-	TRBJ2-1	ASSQLAGGYNEQF
TRBV5-1	-	TRBJ1-1	ASSLGDTEAF
TRBV5-1	-	TRBJ1-1	ASRGLNTEAF
TRBV9	-	TRBJ2-3	ASSERGTDTQY
TRBV28	-	TRBJ2-7	ASRLAGPAEQY
TRBV30	-	TRBJ2-5	AWGGSRGRQETQY
TRBV18	-	TRBJ2-7	ASSLAGINYEQY
TRBV6-6	-	TRBJ2-5	ASTNRGLPQKETQY
TRBV4-1	-	TRBJ1-2	ASSQAGQGAGYT
TRBV5-1	-	TRBJ2-7	ASSLGEKEVDEQY
TRBV5-1	-	TRBJ2-1	ASSKPNYNEQF
TRBV12-5	-	TRBJ2-5	ASAPGWGETQY
TRBV7-3	-	TRBJ2-2	ASSFGTNTGELF
TRBV21-1	-	TRBJ2-5	ASSIYPVRGSETQY
TRBV6-1	many	TRBJ1-5	ASEWGEGNQPQH
TRBV9	-	TRBJ2-1	ASRTSGTNEQF
TRBV5-5	-	TRBJ2-5	ASSLNTGDVKTQY
TRBV9	few	TRBJ2-1	ASSSGANEQF
TRBV19	-	TRBJ1-5	AVARHFNQPQH
TRBV7-9	-	TRBJ2-1	ASSLVGGNEQF
TRBV10-2	few	TRBJ2-7	ASSVVGEQY
TRBV29-1	-	TRBJ2-7	SVLRPGQDYEQY